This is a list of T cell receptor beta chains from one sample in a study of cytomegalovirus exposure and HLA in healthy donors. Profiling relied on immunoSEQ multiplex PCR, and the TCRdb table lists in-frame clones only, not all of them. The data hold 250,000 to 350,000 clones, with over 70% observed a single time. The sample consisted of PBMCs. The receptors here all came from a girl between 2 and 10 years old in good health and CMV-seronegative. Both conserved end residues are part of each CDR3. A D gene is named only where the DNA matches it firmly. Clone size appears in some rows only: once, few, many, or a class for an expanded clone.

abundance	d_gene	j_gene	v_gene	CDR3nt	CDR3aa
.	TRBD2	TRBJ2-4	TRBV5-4	TGTGCCAGCAGCTTGGCGGGACTAGGGTGGGACATTCAGTACTTC	CASSLAGLGWDIQYF
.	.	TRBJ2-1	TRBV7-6	TGTGCCATTGGGGTCAGGGATGAGCAGTTCTTC	CAIGVRDEQFF
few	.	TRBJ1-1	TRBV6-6	TGTGCCAGCAGTTACTTGTGGACACTAAGAGTTGAAGCTTTCTTT	CASSYLWTLRVEAFF
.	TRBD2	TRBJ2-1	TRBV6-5	TGTGCCAGCCACAGGCTAGCGGGAGTTAGTGAGCAGTTCTTC	CASHRLAGVSEQFF
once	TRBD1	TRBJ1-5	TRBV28	TGTGCCAGCAGGAAGAACCGACAGGGCCAGCATTTT	CASRKNRQGQHF
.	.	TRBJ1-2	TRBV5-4	TGTGCCAGCAGCTTGGCTAGAGTTCTAGCGGGCTACACCTTC	CASSLARVLAGYTF
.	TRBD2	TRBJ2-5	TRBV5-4	TGTGCCAGCAGCCTCCGGGGGGGCCAAGAGACCCAGTACTTC	CASSLRGGQETQYF
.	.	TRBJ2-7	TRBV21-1	TGTGCCAGCAGCCCCTGGGGGGAACGACCCTACGAGCAGTACTTC	CASSPWGERPYEQYF
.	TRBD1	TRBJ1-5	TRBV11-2	TGTGCCAGCAGCTCCGGGACAGGGAGGAATCAGCCCCAGCATTTT	CASSSGTGRNQPQHF
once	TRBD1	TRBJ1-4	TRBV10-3	TGTGCCATCGGACAGGGTGTTAATGAAAAACTGTTTTTT	CAIGQGVNEKLFF
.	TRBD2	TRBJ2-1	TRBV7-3	TGTGCCAGCAGCCGTAGCGGGGGCAATGAGCAGTTCTTC	CASSRSGGNEQFF
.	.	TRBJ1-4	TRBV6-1	TGTGCCAGCGTCACAGCAACTAATGAAAAACTGTTTTTT	CASVTATNEKLFF
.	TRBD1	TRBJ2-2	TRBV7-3	TGTGCCAGCAGCTTACGTTTATCAGGGGGTAAAACCGGGGAGCTGTTTTTT	CASSLRLSGGKTGELFF
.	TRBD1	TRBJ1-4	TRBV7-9	TGTGCCAGCAGCCGAGGACAGGGGGAGGGGGAAAAACTGTTTTTT	CASSRGQGEGEKLFF
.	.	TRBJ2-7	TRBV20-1	TGCAGTGCCGGGGTCGGGGGCGAGCAGTACTTC	CSAGVGGEQYF
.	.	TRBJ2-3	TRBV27	TGTGCCAGCAGAAGGACAGCTAGCACAGATACGCAGTATTTT	CASRRTASTDTQYF
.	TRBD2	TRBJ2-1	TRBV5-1	TGCGCCAGCAGCTCAACGGGACTAGCGGGAAACAATGAGCAGTTCTTC	CASSSTGLAGNNEQFF
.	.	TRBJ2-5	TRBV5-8	TGTGCCAGCAGCTTTTTTAGTGGAGTCGGACTCCGAAATAGGGCCCAGTACTTC	CASSFFSGVGLRNRAQYF
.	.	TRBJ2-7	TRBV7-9	TGTGCCAGCAGCTTAAGGGCTAGCCGGTACGAGCAGTACTTC	CASSLRASRYEQYF
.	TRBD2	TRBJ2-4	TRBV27	TGTGCCAGCAGGACTAGCGGGGGGGATCTAGCCAAAAACATTCAGTACTTC	CASRTSGGDLAKNIQYF
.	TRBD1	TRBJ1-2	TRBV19	TGTGCCAGTAGTATTCCGGGACAGGGCCAATATGGCTACACCTTC	CASSIPGQGQYGYTF
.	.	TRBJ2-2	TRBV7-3	TGTGCCAGCAGCTCTCAGGGTAACACCGGGGAGCTGTTTTTT	CASSSQGNTGELFF
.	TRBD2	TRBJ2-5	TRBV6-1	TGTGCCAGCATGCTAGCGGGGGGCGTGGAGACCCAGTACTTC	CASMLAGGVETQYF
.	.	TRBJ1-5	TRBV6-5	TGTGCCAGCAGTTCCGGACATAGCAATCAGCCCCAGCATTTT	CASSSGHSNQPQHF
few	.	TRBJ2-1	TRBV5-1	TGCGCCAGCAGCTTGGCCGGACTGCACAATGAGCAGTTCTTC	CASSLAGLHNEQFF
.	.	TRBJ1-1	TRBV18	TGTGCCAGCTCACCACGGTACAGGGCAGGACCTGAAGCTTTCTTT	CASSPRYRAGPEAFF
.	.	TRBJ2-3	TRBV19	TGTGCCAGTAGTATAAGCGCAGATACGCAGTATTTT	CASSISADTQYF
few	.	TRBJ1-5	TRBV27	TGTGCCAGCAGTTTATATCCCACCGGGGGGGCCAATCAGCCCCAGCATTTT	CASSLYPTGGANQPQHF
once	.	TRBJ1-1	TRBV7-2	TGTGCCAGCAGCTTTTCCACAGCAAACACTGAAGCTTTCTTT	CASSFSTANTEAFF
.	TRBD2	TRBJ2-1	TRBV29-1	TGCAGCGTTGTATCTCTAGCGGAATACAATGAGCAGTTCTTC	CSVVSLAEYNEQFF
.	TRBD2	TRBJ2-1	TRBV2	TGTGCCAGCAGTGCAGCGGGGCGGTACAATGAGCAGTTCTTC	CASSAAGRYNEQFF
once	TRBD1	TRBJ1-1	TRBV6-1	TGTGCCAGCAGACGACAGGGGGACACTGAAGCTTTCTTT	CASRRQGDTEAFF
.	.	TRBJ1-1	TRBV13	TGTGCCAGCAGCTTATTCGGGGGGCAGAACACTGAAGCTTTCTTT	CASSLFGGQNTEAFF
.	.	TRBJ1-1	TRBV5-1	TGCGCCAGCAGCTCATCCCGCTGGACGGACAGAGAGAGTACTGAAGCTTTCTTT	CASSSSRWTDRESTEAFF
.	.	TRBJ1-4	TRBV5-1	TGCGCCAGCAGCGGAAACCGGGACACCCGAGGGGCAACTAATGAAAAACTGTTTTTT	CASSGNRDTRGATNEKLFF
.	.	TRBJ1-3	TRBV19	TGTGCCACCCGCACCATATATTTT	CATRTIYF
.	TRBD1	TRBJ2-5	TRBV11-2	TGTGCCAGCGGACAGGATATAGAGACCCAGTACTTC	CASGQDIETQYF
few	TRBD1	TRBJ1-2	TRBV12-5	TGTGCTAGTGGTTTCTCCTCTCCGGGACAGGGAATAGAGGGCTACACCTTC	CASGFSSPGQGIEGYTF
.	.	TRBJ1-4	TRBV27	TGTGCCAGCAGTTTAGCGGCGTCTAAAGAGCTGTTTTTT	CASSLAASKELFF
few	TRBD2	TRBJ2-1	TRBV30	TGTGCCTGGAACAAGGACAGGACTAGCGGGATCTATGAGCAGTTCTTC	CAWNKDRTSGIYEQFF
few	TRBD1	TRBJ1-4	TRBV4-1	TGCGCCAGCGGTACAGGGGATGAAAAACTGTTTTTT	CASGTGDEKLFF
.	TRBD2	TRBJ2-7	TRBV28	TGTGCCAGCAGGACTAGCGGGAGTACCTACGAGCAGTACTTC	CASRTSGSTYEQYF
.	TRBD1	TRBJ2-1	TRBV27	TGTGCCAGCAGGCAATTAACAGGGGGCGCGGGTTTAAGGCAGTTCTTC	CASRQLTGGAGLRQFF
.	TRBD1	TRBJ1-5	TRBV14	TGTGCCACCACGGGGATGGCAGGGGGTCAGCCCCAGCATTTT	CATTGMAGGQPQHF
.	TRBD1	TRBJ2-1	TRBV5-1	TGCGCCAGCAGCTTCCAGACCGGGACAGAAAACAATGAGCAGTTCTTC	CASSFQTGTENNEQFF
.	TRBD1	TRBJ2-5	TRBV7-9	TGTGCCAGCAGCCTGTTTTGGGGACAGGGGAGGGAGACCCAGTACTTC	CASSLFWGQGRETQYF
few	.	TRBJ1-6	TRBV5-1	TGCGCCAGCAGCCCCAGGACAGCCTTTAGCTCCTATAATTCACCCCTCCACTTT	CASSPRTAFSSYNSPLHF
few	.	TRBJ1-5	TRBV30	TGTGCCTGGAGTAGAACGGTCAAATTCCAGCATTTT	CAWSRTVKFQHF
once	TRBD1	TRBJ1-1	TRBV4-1	TGCGCCAGCAGCCAACCGGGACAGGGGGCTACCATGAACACTGAAGCTTTCTTT	CASSQPGQGATMNTEAFF
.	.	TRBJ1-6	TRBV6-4	TGTGCCAGCAGTGACAGCCACAATTCACCCCTCCACTTT	CASSDSHNSPLHF
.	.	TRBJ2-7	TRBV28	TGTGCCAGCAGCCTACCGGGGGAGCAGTACTTC	CASSLPGEQYF
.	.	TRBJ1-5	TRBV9	TGTGCCAGCAGCGTAGGGGCAGGAGGGGATCAGCCCCAGCATTTT	CASSVGAGGDQPQHF
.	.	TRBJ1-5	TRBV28	TGTGCCAGCAGCAGACACGACAGGCAGTTTGTCAATCAGCCCCAGCATTTT	CASSRHDRQFVNQPQHF
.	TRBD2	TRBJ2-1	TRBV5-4	TGTGCCAGCAGCTTTGGGCCCGGGGGGGGGTCCAATGAGCAGTTCTTC	CASSFGPGGGSNEQFF
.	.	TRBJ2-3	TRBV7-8	TGTGCCAGCAGCCCGCGAGAGGCTCCAGATACGCAGTATTTT	CASSPREAPDTQYF
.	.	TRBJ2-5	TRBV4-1	TGCGCCAGCAGCCAAGAGAGCGGAGAGACCCAGTACTTC	CASSQESGETQYF
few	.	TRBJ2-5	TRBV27	TGTGCCAGCAGTTTCCGGAGGCAAGAGACCCAGTACTTC	CASSFRRQETQYF
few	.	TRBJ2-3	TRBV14	TGTGCCAGCAGCCAACATGCGAGTGGCACAGATACGCAGTATTTT	CASSQHASGTDTQYF
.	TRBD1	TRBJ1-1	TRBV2	TGTGCCAGCAGCTTACAGGGGGCTTTGGCTTTCTTT	CASSLQGALAFF